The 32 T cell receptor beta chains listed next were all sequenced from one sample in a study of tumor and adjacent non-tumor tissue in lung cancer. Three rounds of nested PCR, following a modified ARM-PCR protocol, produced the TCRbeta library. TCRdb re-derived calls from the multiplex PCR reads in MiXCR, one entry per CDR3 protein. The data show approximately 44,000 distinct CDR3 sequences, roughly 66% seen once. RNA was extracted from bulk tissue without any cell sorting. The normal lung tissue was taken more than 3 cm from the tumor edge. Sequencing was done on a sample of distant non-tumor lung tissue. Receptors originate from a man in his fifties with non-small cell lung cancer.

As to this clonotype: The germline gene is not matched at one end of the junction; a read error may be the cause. CDR3 coding DNA: TGTGCCAGTAGTTACATGAGGGACAGTCCGCAGCCCCAGCATTTT. Translated: CASSYMRDSPQPQHF. This sequence joins TRBV6-5 and TRBJ1-5; the match to TRBD1 covers 7 bases. Looked up from germline, CDR1 is MNHEY and CDR2 is SVGAGI. The CDR3 is made up of 15 amino acids.

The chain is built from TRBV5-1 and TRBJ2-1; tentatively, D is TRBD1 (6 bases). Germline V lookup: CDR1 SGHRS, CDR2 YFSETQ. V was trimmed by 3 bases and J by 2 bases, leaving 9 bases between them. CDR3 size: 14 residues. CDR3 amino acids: CASSSGQTYNEQFF. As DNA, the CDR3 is TGCGCCAGCAGCTCCGGACAGACCTACAATGAGCAGTTCTTC. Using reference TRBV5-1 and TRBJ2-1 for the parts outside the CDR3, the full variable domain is KAGVTQTPRYLIKTRGQQVTLSCSPISGHRSVSWYQQTPGQGLQFLFEYFSETQRNKGNFPGRFSGRQFSNSRSEMNVSTLELGDSALYLCASSSGQTYNEQFFGPGTRLTVL.

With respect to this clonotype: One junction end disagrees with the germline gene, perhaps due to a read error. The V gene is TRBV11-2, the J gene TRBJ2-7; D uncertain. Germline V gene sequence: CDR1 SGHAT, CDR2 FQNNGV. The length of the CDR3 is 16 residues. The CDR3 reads CASSPDPGSFFYEQYF. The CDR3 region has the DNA TGTGCCAGCAGCCCAGACCCCGGGTCCTTCTTCTACGAGCAGTATTTC. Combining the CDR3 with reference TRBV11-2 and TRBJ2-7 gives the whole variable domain EAGVAQSPRYKIIEKRQSVAFWCNPISGHATLYWYQQILGQGPKLLIQFQNNGVVDDSQLPKDRFSAERLKGVDSTLKIQPAKLEDSAVYLCASSPDPGSFFYEQYFGPGTRLTVT.

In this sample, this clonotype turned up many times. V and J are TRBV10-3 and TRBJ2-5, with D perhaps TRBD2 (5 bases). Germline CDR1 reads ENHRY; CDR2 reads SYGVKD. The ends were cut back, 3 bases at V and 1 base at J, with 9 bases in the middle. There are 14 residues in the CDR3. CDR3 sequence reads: CAISDGLAQETQYF. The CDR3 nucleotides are TGTGCCATCAGTGATGGGCTAGCCCAAGAGACCCAGTACTTC.

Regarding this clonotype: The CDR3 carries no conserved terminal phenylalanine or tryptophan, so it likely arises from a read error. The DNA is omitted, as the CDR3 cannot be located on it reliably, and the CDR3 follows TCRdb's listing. CDR3 sequence: CASTEIPRLFL. The V call is TRBV6-1, the J call TRBJ2-1. Germline V gives CDR1 MNHNS, CDR2 SASEGT. 11 amino acids form the CDR3, both terminal residues included.

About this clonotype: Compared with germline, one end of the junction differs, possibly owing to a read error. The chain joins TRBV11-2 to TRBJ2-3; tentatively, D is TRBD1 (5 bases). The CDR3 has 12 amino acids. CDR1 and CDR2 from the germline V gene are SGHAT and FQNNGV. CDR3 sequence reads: CANSPTTGTQYF. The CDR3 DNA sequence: TGTGCCAACAGCCCAACTACAGGTACGCAGTATTTT.

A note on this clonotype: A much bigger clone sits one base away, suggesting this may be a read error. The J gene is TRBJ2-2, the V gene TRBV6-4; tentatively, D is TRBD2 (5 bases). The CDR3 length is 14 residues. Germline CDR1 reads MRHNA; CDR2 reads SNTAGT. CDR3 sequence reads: CASSDDDNTGEMFF. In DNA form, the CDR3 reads TGTGCCAGCAGTGACGATGACAACACCGGGGAGATGTTTTTT.

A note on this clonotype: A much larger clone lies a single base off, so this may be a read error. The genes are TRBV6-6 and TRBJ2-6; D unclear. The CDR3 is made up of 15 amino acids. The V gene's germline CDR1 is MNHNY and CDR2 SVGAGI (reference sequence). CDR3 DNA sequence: TGTGCCAGCACATACGACACCTCTCGGGCCAACGTCCTGACTTTC. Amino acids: CASTYDTSRANVLTF.

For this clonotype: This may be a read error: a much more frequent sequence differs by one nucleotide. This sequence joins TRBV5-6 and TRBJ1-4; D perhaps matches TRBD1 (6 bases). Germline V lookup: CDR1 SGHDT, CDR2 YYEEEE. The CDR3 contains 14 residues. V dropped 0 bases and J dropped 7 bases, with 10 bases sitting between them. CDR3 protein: CASSLDRVTEKLFF. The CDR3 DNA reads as TGTGCCAGCAGCTTGGACAGGGTTACTGAAAAACTGTTTTTT.

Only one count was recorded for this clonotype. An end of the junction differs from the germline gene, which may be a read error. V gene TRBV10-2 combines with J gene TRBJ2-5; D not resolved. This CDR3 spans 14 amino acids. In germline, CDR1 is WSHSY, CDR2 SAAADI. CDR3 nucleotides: TGCGCCAGCAGGCCTTCGAGAGTGCAGGAGACCCGGTACTTC. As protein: CASRPSRVQETRYF.

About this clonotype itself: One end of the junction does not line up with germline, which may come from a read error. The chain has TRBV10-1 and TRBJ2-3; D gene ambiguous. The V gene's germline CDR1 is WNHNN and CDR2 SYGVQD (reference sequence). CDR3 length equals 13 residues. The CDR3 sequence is CACSEAGTDTQYF. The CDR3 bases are TGCGCCTGCAGTGAGGCTGGCACAGATACGCAGTATTTT.

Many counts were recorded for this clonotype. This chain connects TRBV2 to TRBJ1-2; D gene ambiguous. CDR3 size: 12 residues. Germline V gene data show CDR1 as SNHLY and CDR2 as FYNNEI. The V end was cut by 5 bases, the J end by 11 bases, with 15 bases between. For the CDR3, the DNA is TGTGCCAGCAGTTACCGAGACGGACGATACACCTTC. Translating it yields CASSYRDGRYTF.

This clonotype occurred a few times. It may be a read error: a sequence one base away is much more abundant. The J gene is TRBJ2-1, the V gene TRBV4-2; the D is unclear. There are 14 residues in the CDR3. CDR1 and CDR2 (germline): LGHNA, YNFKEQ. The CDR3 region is CASSQDRVSNAQFF. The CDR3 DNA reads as TGTGCCAGCAGCCAAGATCGAGTAAGCAATGCGCAGTTCTTC.

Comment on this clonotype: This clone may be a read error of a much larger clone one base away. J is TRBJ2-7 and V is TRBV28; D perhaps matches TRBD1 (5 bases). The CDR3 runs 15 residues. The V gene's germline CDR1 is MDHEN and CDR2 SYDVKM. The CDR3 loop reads CASRPQGLSSYEKYF. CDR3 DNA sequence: TGTGCCAGCAGGCCCCAGGGCTTAAGCTCCTACGAGAAGTACTTC.

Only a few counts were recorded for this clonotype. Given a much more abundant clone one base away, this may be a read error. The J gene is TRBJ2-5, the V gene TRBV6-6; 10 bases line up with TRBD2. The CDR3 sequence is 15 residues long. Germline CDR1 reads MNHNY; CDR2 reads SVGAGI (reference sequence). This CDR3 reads CASQKRTSGQETQHF. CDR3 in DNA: TGTGCCAGCCAGAAAAGGACTAGCGGACAAGAGACCCAGCACTTC.

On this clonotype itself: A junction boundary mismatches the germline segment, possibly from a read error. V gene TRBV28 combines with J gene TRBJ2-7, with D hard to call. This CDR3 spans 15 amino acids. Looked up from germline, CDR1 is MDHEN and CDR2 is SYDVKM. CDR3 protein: CASRSDGACSYGQYF. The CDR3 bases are TGTGCCAGCAGGTCGGACGGAGCCTGCTCCTACGGGCAGTACTTC.

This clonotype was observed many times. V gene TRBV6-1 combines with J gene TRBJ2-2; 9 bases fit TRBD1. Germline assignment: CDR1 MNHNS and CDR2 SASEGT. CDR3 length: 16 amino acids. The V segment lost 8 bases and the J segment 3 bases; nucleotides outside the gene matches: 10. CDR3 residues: CASVFSRTGDTGELFF. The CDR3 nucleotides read TGTGCCAGCGTTTTCTCTAGGACAGGGGACACCGGGGAGCTGTTTTTT.

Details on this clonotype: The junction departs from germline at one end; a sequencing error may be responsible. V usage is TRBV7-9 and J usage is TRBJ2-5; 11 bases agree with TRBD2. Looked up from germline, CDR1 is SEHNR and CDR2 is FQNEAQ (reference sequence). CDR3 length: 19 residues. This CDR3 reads CASSSTRASGGLVREAQYF. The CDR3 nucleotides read TGTGCCAGCAGCAGTACCCGGGCTAGCGGGGGGCTGGTACGAGAGGCCCAGTACTTC. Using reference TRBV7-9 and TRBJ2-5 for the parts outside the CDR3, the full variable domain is DTGVSQNPRHKITKRGQNVTFRCDPISEHNRLYWYRQTLGQGPEFLTYFQNEAQLEKSRLLSDRFSAERPKGSFSTLEIQRTEQGDSAMYLCASSSTRASGGLVREAQYFGPGTRLLVL.

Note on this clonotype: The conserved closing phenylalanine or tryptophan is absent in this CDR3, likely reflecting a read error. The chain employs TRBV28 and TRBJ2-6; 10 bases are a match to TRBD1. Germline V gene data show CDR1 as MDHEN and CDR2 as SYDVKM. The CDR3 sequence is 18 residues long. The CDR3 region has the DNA TGTGCCAGGTTTTATCCGGGACAGGGGCTCTCTGGGGCCGACGTCCTGACTTCC. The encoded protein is CARFYPGQGLSGADVLTS.

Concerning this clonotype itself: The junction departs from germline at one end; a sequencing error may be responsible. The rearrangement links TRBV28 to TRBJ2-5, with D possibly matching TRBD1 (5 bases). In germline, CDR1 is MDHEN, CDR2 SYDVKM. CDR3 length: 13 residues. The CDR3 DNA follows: TGTGTCAGCAGTACGCCAGGACAAGAGACTCAGTACTTC. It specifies CVSSTPGQETQYF.

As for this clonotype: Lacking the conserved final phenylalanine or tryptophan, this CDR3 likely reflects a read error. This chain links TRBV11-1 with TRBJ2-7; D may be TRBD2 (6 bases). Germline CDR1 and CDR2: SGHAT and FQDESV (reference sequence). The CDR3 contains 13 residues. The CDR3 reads CVSGSSGLLEQYI. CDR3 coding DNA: TGTGTCAGCGGCTCATCGGGACTCTTGGAGCAGTACATC.

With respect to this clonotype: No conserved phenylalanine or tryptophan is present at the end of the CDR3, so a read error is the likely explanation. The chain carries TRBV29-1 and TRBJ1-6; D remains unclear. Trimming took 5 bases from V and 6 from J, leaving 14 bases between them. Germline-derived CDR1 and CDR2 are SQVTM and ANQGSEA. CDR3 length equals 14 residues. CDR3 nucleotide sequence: TGCAGCGTTCCTACGGACTGTTCTAATTCACCCCTCCACCTT. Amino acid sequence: CSVPTDCSNSPLHL.

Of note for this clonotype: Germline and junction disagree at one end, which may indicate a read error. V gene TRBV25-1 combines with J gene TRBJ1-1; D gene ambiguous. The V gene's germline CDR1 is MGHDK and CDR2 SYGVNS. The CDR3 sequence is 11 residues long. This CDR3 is CAGSTPEGAFF. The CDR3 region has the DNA TGTGCCGGCAGTACCCCCGAGGGAGCTTTCTTT. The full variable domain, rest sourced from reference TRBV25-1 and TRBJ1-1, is EADIYQTPRYLVIGTGKKITLECSQTMGHDKMYWYQQDPGMELHLIHYSYGVNSTEKGDLSSESTVSRIRTEHFPLTLESARPSHTSQYLCAGSTPEGAFFGQGTRLTVV.

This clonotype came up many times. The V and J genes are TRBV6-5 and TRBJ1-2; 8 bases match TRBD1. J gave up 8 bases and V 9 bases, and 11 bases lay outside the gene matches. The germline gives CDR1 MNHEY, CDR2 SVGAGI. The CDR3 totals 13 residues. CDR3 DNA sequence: TGTGCCAGTCGACAGGGGAGTTCTCGCGGCTACACCTTC. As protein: CASRQGSSRGYTF.

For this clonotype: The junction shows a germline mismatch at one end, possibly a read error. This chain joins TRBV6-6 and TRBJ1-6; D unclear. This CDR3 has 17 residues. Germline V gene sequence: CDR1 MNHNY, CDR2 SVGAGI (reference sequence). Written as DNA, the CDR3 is TGTACCAGCGGTTACGATGAGACGAGCTCCTATAATTCACCCATCCACTTT. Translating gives CTSGYDETSSYNSPIHF.

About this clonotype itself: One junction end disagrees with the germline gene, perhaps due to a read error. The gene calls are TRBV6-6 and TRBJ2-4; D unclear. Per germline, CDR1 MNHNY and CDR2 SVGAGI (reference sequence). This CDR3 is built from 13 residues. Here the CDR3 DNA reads TGTGCCGGCAGTACCGGGTCAGAAAACATTCAGTACTTC. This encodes CAGSTGSENIQYF.

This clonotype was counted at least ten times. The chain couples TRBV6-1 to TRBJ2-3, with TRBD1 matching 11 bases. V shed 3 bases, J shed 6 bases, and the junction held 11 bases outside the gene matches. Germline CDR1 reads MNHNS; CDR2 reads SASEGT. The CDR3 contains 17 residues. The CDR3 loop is CASSDPRDRGEFDTQYF. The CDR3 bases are TGTGCCAGCAGTGACCCCAGGGACAGGGGGGAGTTCGATACGCAGTATTTT.

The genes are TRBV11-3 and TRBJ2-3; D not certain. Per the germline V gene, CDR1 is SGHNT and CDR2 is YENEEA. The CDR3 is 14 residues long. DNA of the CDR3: TGTGGCGGCAGCTTAGACCAGAACACAGATACGCAGTATTTT. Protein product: CGGSLDQNTDTQYF.

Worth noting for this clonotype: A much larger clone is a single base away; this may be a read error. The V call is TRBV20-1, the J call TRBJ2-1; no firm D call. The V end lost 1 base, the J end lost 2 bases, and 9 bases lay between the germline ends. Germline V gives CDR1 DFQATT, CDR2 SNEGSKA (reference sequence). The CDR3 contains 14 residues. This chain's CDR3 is CSARGFTAYNEQFF. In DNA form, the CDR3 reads TGCAGTGCTAGAGGCTTCACTGCCTACAATGAGCAGTTCTTC.

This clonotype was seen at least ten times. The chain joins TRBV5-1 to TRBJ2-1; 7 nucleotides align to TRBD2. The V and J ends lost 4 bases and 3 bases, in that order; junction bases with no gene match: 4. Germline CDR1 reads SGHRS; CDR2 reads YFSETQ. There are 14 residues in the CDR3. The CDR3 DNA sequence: TGCGCCAGCAGCCCCCTAGCGGACTACAATGAGCAGTTCTTC. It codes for CASSPLADYNEQFF.

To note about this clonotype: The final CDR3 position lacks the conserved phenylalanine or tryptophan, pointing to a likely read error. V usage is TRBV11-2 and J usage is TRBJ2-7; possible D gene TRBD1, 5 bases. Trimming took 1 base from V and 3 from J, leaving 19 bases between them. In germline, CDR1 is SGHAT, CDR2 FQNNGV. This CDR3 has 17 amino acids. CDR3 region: CASSLVSRGHAIYEQYL. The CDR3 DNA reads TGTGCCAGCAGCTTAGTCTCCCGCGGACATGCGATCTACGAGCAGTACTTA.

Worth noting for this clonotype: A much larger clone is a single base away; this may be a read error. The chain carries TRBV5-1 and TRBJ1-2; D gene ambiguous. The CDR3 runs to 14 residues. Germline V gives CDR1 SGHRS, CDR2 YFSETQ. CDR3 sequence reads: CVSSLGLPRYGYTF. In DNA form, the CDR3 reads TGCGTCAGCAGCTTGGGCCTCCCAAGATATGGCTACACCTTC.